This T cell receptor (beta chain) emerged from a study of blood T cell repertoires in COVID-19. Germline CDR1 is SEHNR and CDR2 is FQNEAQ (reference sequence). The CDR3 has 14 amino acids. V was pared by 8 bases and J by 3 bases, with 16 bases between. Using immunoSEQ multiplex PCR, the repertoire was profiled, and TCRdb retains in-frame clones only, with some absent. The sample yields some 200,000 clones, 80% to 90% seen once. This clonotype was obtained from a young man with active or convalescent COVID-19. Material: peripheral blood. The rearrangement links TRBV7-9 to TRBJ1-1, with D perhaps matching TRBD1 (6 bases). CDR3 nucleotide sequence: TGTGCCAGCTTAGGCCAGGGGACCTACACTGAAGCTTTCTTT. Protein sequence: CASLGQGTYTEAFF.